The rows below give T cell receptor beta chains drawn from one sample of a study of T-cell reconstitution after alpha-beta-depleted transplantation in children. One entry per CDR3 protein, called by TCRdb with MiXCR from the PCR reads. The sample shows hundreds of thousands of distinct CDR3 sequences, 20% to 30% of them seen only once. Sequenced material: PBMCs, mostly from graft donor cells, taken 360 days after TCRalphabeta/CD19-depleted stem cell transplant. These receptors came from a female patient aged 2 to 10 who had a stem cell transplant for congenital amegakaryocytic thrombocytopenia, so the T cells may come from the graft donor. Both conserved end residues are part of each CDR3. Fields, in order: J gene, D gene, V gene, clone size, CDR3 protein, CDR3 DNA. D genes are given only for firm matches. Rows give clone size only sometimes, using once, few, many, or a class for an expanded clone.

J: TRBJ2-5; D: .; V: TRBV18; size: .; CDR3: CASSRDNEETQYF; DNA: TGTGCCAGCTCTCGGGACAATGAAGAGACCCAGTACTTC
J: TRBJ1-2; D: .; V: TRBV6-4; size: .; CDR3: CASSDSGRYGYTF; DNA: TGTGCCAGCAGTGACTCGGGGCGCTATGGCTACACCTTC
J: TRBJ2-3; D: .; V: TRBV12-3/TRBV12-4; size: few; CDR3: CASIGGVTDTQYF; DNA: TGTGCCAGTATTGGTGGGGTTACAGATACGCAGTATTTT
J: TRBJ2-1; D: TRBD1; V: TRBV5-1; size: .; CDR3: CASSSSGTGGYEQFF; DNA: TGCGCCAGCAGCTCCTCCGGGACAGGGGGCTATGAGCAGTTCTTC
J: TRBJ1-5; D: TRBD1; V: TRBV6-2/TRBV6-3; size: few; CDR3: CASSRTGVQPQHF; DNA: TGTGCCAGCAGTCGGACAGGGGTTCAGCCCCAGCATTTT
J: TRBJ1-6; D: .; V: TRBV4-2; size: few; CDR3: CASSQERFQVHSPLHF; DNA: TGTGCCAGCAGCCAAGAAAGGTTTCAGGTTCACTCACCCCTCCACTTT
J: TRBJ2-3; D: .; V: TRBV12-3/TRBV12-4; size: .; CDR3: CASRFYSDTQYF; DNA: TGTGCCAGCCGCTTTTACTCAGATACGCAGTATTTT
J: TRBJ1-5; D: .; V: TRBV4-1; size: .; CDR3: CASSQASGAGNQPQHF; DNA: TGCGCCAGCAGCCAAGCTTCGGGGGCCGGCAATCAGCCCCAGCATTTT
J: TRBJ2-2; D: .; V: TRBV30; size: few; CDR3: CAWSLPWGTGELFF; DNA: TGTGCCTGGAGTCTCCCTTGGGGAACCGGGGAGCTGTTTTTT
J: TRBJ2-2; D: .; V: TRBV11-2; size: few; CDR3: CASSALDRINTGELFF; DNA: TGTGCCAGCAGCGCGCTTGACAGGATTAACACCGGGGAGCTGTTTTTT
J: TRBJ2-5; D: .; V: TRBV27; size: .; CDR3: CASSPSGRETQYF; DNA: TGTGCCAGCAGTCCCTCAGGGAGAGAGACCCAGTACTTC
J: TRBJ2-7; D: .; V: TRBV20-1; size: once; CDR3: CSASRPEGTYEQYF; DNA: TGCAGTGCTAGTAGGCCGGAGGGGACCTACGAGCAGTACTTC
J: TRBJ1-2; D: .; V: TRBV18; size: few; CDR3: CASSPEVGGHYGYTF; DNA: TGTGCCAGCTCACCAGAGGTTGGGGGGCACTATGGCTACACCTTC
J: TRBJ2-5; D: TRBD2; V: TRBV3-1; size: .; CDR3: CATGLAGHQETQYF; DNA: TGTGCCACCGGACTAGCGGGGCACCAAGAGACCCAGTACTTC
J: TRBJ1-5; D: .; V: TRBV12-3/TRBV12-4; size: .; CDR3: CASSLGSGAGQPQQF; DNA: TGTGCCAGCAGTTTAGGGTCTGGCGCGGGTCAGCCCCAGCAATTT
J: TRBJ2-3; D: .; V: TRBV2; size: .; CDR3: CASSEGLADTQYF; DNA: TGTGCCAGCAGTGAAGGCCTAGCAGATACGCAGTATTTT
J: TRBJ2-1; D: .; V: TRBV6-1; size: .; CDR3: CASSKGPGQSYNEQFF; DNA: TGTGCCAGCAGTAAAGGACCGGGGCAATCCTACAATGAGCAGTTCTTC
J: TRBJ2-2; D: .; V: TRBV7-8; size: few; CDR3: CASSPSPGSLGELFF; DNA: TGTGCCAGCAGCCCCTCTCCGGGATCCCTAGGGGAGCTGTTTTTT
J: TRBJ2-3; D: TRBD2; V: TRBV12-3/TRBV12-4; size: many; CDR3: CASSLGLAGTDTQYF; DNA: TGTGCCAGCAGTCTGGGGCTAGCGGGGACAGATACGCAGTATTTT
J: TRBJ1-3; D: TRBD1; V: TRBV11-2; size: .; CDR3: CASSKRTGGSGNTIYF; DNA: TGTGCCAGCAGCAAGAGAACAGGGGGCTCTGGAAACACCATATATTTT
J: TRBJ1-2; D: .; V: TRBV20-1; size: .; CDR3: CSASPDRRGYTF; DNA: TGCAGTGCTTCCCCGGACAGAAGGGGCTACACCTTC
J: TRBJ2-3; D: .; V: TRBV29-1; size: many; CDR3: CSVEDGFRTDTQYF; DNA: TGCAGCGTGGAAGACGGATTTCGTACAGATACGCAGTATTTT
J: TRBJ1-1; D: .; V: TRBV15; size: .; CDR3: CATSIGTSEAFF; DNA: TGTGCCACCAGCATTGGGACATCTGAAGCTTTCTTT
J: TRBJ2-5; D: TRBD1; V: TRBV11-2; size: few; CDR3: CASSLVTGEETQYF; DNA: TGTGCCAGCAGCTTAGTTACAGGGGAAGAGACCCAGTACTTC
J: TRBJ2-3; D: TRBD2; V: TRBV13; size: .; CDR3: CASSLAGGPPDTQYF; DNA: TGTGCCAGCAGCTTAGCGGGAGGGCCCCCAGATACGCAGTATTTT
J: TRBJ2-5; D: .; V: TRBV7-9; size: .; CDR3: CASSLVAQETQYF; DNA: TGTGCCAGCAGCTTAGTCGCCCAAGAGACCCAGTACTTC
J: TRBJ1-4; D: .; V: TRBV4-1; size: .; CDR3: CASSQDFQGTWGEKLFF; DNA: TGCGCCAGCAGCCAAGATTTTCAGGGGACATGGGGTGAAAAACTGTTTTTT
J: TRBJ1-4; D: .; V: TRBV7-2; size: few; CDR3: CASSKTPIGTVNDPLGEKLFF; DNA: TGTGCCAGCAGCAAAACCCCTATCGGGACGGTTAATGACCCCCTAGGTGAAAAACTGTTTTTT
J: TRBJ2-1; D: TRBD2; V: TRBV12-3/TRBV12-4; size: .; CDR3: CASSSLGLAGRGVFNEQFF; DNA: TGTGCCAGCAGTTCCTTAGGACTAGCGGGGAGGGGCGTCTTCAATGAGCAGTTCTTC
J: TRBJ2-3; D: TRBD2; V: TRBV2; size: .; CDR3: CAKAGGETDTQYF; DNA: TGTGCCAAAGCGGGGGGGGAGACAGATACGCAGTATTTT